This is a list of T cell receptor beta chains from one sample in a study of Ad26.COV2.S vaccination and SARS-CoV-2 variants. Sequencing used immunoSEQ multiplex PCR; TCRdb keeps in-frame clones, though not all of them. The table lists about 440,000 clones, around 91% of them singletons. The sample consisted of peripheral blood, taken in a trial of Ad26.COV2.S vaccine versus placebo. These receptors were taken from a person aged 18-60 years who received the Ad26.COV2.S COVID-19 vaccine or a placebo. CDR3s include the opening cysteine and the closing phenylalanine or tryptophan. The order of the fields is CDR3 length, clone size, J gene, D gene, V gene, CDR3 DNA, CDR3 protein. D genes are given only for firm matches. For some rows the clone size is stated as once, few or many, or as a class when expanded; others skip it.

16,NA,TRBJ2-3,TRBD2,TRBV3-1/TRBV3-2,TGTGCCAGCGAGACCCCTAGCGGGGGCCCCACAGATACGCAGTATTTT,CASETPSGGPTDTQYF
15,NA,TRBJ1-4,TRBD1,TRBV28,TGTGCCAGCACAACCTCCGGGACAGTAAATGAAAAACTGTTTTTT,CASTTSGTVNEKLFF
14,once,TRBJ2-7,TRBD2,TRBV19,TGTGCCAGTAGTCAAACTAGCGGGATTACTCCGCAGTACTTC,CASSQTSGITPQYF
16,NA,TRBJ1-4,NA,TRBV18,TGTGCCAGCTCACCGCGAACAGGACCCATCAATGAAAAACTGTTTTTT,CASSPRTGPINEKLFF
15,NA,TRBJ2-1,TRBD2,TRBV7-7,TGTGCCAGCAGTACGACTAGCGGGAGGAACAATGAGCAGTTCTTC,CASSTTSGRNNEQFF
14,NA,TRBJ2-5,NA,TRBV10-3,TGTGCCATCGGTGCCCTCAGGGGCCAAGAGACCCAGTACTTC,CAIGALRGQETQYF
14,NA,TRBJ2-7,TRBD1,TRBV7-9,TGTGCCAGCAGCCGTCCCGGGACAGGGCCTACCAATAGTTTC,CASSRPGTGPTNSF
15,NA,TRBJ2-7,NA,TRBV11-2,TGTGCCAGCAGCTTAGAAAGCATTCTGCACTACGAGCAGTACTTC,CASSLESILHYEQYF
14,NA,TRBJ2-7,TRBD1,TRBV10-3,TGTGCCATCCCAAGACAGGGGGCGCAGGCCGAGCAGTACTTC,CAIPRQGAQAEQYF
14,NA,TRBJ2-2,NA,TRBV6-5,TGTGCCAGCAGTTACTTTGAGCGGACCGGGGAGCTGTTTTTT,CASSYFERTGELFF
14,NA,TRBJ2-1,NA,TRBV7-9,TGTGCCAGCAGCTTAGCTACTATGTACAATGAGCAGTTCTTC,CASSLATMYNEQFF
17,NA,TRBJ2-1,TRBD2,TRBV15,TGTGCCACCAGCAGAGATCTTTCGGGGGGACCTTACAATGAGCAGTTCTTC,CATSRDLSGGPYNEQFF
14,NA,TRBJ2-3,TRBD2,TRBV9,TGTGCCAGCAGCCTTAGCGGGAGCACAGATACGCAGTATTTT,CASSLSGSTDTQYF
15,NA,TRBJ2-1,TRBD2,TRBV3-1/TRBV3-2,TGTGCCAGCAGCCCAGCGGGAGGGCCGTTGAATGAGCAGTTCTTC,CASSPAGGPLNEQFF
16,NA,TRBJ2-1,NA,TRBV7-9,TGTGCCAGCAGCTTAGGTGGCAGATCCTCCTACAATGAGCAGTTCTTC,CASSLGGRSSYNEQFF
15,NA,TRBJ2-1,NA,TRBV9,TGTGCCACCTCAGTGGGCACACTAGGGAAAAATGAGCAGTTCTTC,CATSVGTLGKNEQFF
13,NA,TRBJ2-2,NA,TRBV6-5,TGTGCCAGCAGTTATAAAGGAACCGGGGAGCTGTTTTTT,CASSYKGTGELFF
15,NA,TRBJ1-6,TRBD1,TRBV5-5,TGTGCCAGCAGCTTGAGGGACAGAAATAATTCACCCCTCCACTTT,CASSLRDRNNSPLHF
10,NA,TRBJ2-7,NA,TRBV30,TGTGCCTGGGGGAGACAGGTTCAGTACTTC,CAWGRQVQYF
15,NA,TRBJ2-7,NA,TRBV3-1/TRBV3-2,TGTGCCAGCAGCCAATGGCCCCTCGGTCCTAACGAGCAGTACTTC,CASSQWPLGPNEQYF
15,once,TRBJ2-2,NA,TRBV7-2,TGTGCCAGCAGCTTTACTACAGGAGTGACCGGGGAGCTGTTTTTT,CASSFTTGVTGELFF
15,once,TRBJ2-1,NA,TRBV5-4,TGTGCCAGCAGCTTGGATATGCGGCTCTACAATGAGCAGTTCTTC,CASSLDMRLYNEQFF
11,NA,TRBJ2-3,NA,TRBV7-2,TGTGCCAGCAGCCCCCAGGATACGCAGTATTTT,CASSPQDTQYF
15,once,TRBJ2-1,TRBD2,TRBV30,TGTGCCTGGAGTGTAGGACTAGCGGAGTACAATGAGCAGTTCTTC,CAWSVGLAEYNEQFF
19,NA,TRBJ1-1,TRBD1,TRBV23-1,TGCGCCAGCAGACTACAAGAACGGGACAGGCGGACAATGAACACTGAAGCTTTCTTT,CASRLQERDRRTMNTEAFF
13,NA,TRBJ2-7,NA,TRBV6-5,TGTGCCAGCAGGACACCTTACTCCTACGAGCAGTACTTC,CASRTPYSYEQYF
11,NA,TRBJ1-2,NA,TRBV6-6,TGTGCCAGCATCGCTAACTATGGCTACACCTTC,CASIANYGYTF
13,NA,TRBJ2-5,NA,TRBV24-1,TGTGCCACCAGTGATGGACAAGGGGAGACCCAGTACTTC,CATSDGQGETQYF
14,NA,TRBJ1-4,NA,TRBV7-9,TGTGCCAGCAGCACCAACAGGGAGGCGGTAAAACTGTTTTTT,CASSTNREAVKLFF
13,NA,TRBJ1-5,NA,TRBV7-8,TGTGCCAGCAGCTTGACTAGCAATCAGCCCCAGCATTTT,CASSLTSNQPQHF